These T cell receptor beta chains were read from a single sample in a study of T cell repertoires in cytomegalovirus infection. TCRdb analysed the reads with MiXCR anew, one entry per CDR3 protein. The repertoire holds around 430,000 distinct CDR3 sequences, with 40% to 50% as singletons. The antigens for these receptors are not known. The input for sequencing was cultured PBMCs, taken from culture after CMV antigen stimulation. Receptors were obtained from a human donor in good health (CMV status not recorded). Some clones in this sample may be carry-over from other donors' samples. Both conserved end residues are part of each CDR3. The order of the fields is J gene, V gene, D gene, clone size, CDR3 DNA, CDR3 protein. A D gene is named only where the DNA matches it firmly. Clone size, where shown, is once, few, many, or a class for clones that have expanded.

J gene: TRBJ2-2
V gene: TRBV7-2
D gene: NA
clone size: few
CDR3 DNA: TGTGCCAGCAGCCCCCGCTTCGCGTGGGGGGACACCGGGGAGCTGTTTTTT
CDR3 protein: CASSPRFAWGDTGELFF

J gene: TRBJ1-1
V gene: TRBV5-1
D gene: NA
clone size: NA
CDR3 DNA: TGCGCCAGCAGCTCGACATTGGGGGGGGCGGCTGAAGCTTTCTTT
CDR3 protein: CASSSTLGGAAEAFF

J gene: TRBJ2-7
V gene: TRBV11-3
D gene: TRBD1
clone size: NA
CDR3 DNA: TGTGCCAGCAGCCCCGGACAGGGGGCGCGATACGAGCAGTACTTC
CDR3 protein: CASSPGQGARYEQYF

J gene: TRBJ2-6
V gene: TRBV10-3
D gene: NA
clone size: NA
CDR3 DNA: TGTGCCATCAGTGTCGCAATCTCTGGGGCCAACGTCCTGACTTTC
CDR3 protein: CAISVAISGANVLTF

J gene: TRBJ2-3
V gene: TRBV10-3
D gene: NA
clone size: few
CDR3 DNA: TGTGCCATCATGGACCCCCGGGGGTTGGATACGCAGTATTTT
CDR3 protein: CAIMDPRGLDTQYF

J gene: TRBJ2-5
V gene: TRBV7-6
D gene: NA
clone size: NA
CDR3 DNA: TGTGCCAGCAGCTTACTTGAGGGCCAAGAGACCCAGTACTTC
CDR3 protein: CASSLLEGQETQYF

J gene: TRBJ2-1
V gene: TRBV5-4
D gene: NA
clone size: few
CDR3 DNA: TGTGCCAGCAGCGGAGGGTCCTATTCTTACAATGAGCAGTTCTTC
CDR3 protein: CASSGGSYSYNEQFF

J gene: TRBJ2-5
V gene: TRBV5-4
D gene: TRBD1
clone size: once
CDR3 DNA: TGTGCCAGCAGCTCATTACAGGGGGCGAACTCAGAGACCCAGTACTTC
CDR3 protein: CASSSLQGANSETQYF

J gene: TRBJ2-4
V gene: TRBV7-4
D gene: TRBD2
clone size: few
CDR3 DNA: TGTGCCAGCAGCTCAGCTTGGGGGGGAGCGGAAAACATTCAGTACTTC
CDR3 protein: CASSSAWGGAENIQYF

J gene: TRBJ2-3
V gene: TRBV19
D gene: NA
clone size: once
CDR3 DNA: TGTGCCAGTAGTATGGATCGGGGTTACAGGAATACGCAGTATTTT
CDR3 protein: CASSMDRGYRNTQYF

J gene: TRBJ1-6
V gene: TRBV27
D gene: NA
clone size: once
CDR3 DNA: TGTGCCAGCAGTTTAAGTCCGGGTCCTAATTCACCCCTCCACTTT
CDR3 protein: CASSLSPGPNSPLHF

J gene: TRBJ1-6
V gene: TRBV6-5
D gene: NA
clone size: NA
CDR3 DNA: TGTGCCAGCAGTTATTGGGCGAGCTCCTATAATTCACCCCTCCACTTT
CDR3 protein: CASSYWASSYNSPLHF

J gene: TRBJ2-3
V gene: TRBV18
D gene: TRBD2
clone size: NA
CDR3 DNA: TGTGCCAGCTCACCACTGACCTTAGCGGGAGGGCGAACAGATACGCAGTATTTT
CDR3 protein: CASSPLTLAGGRTDTQYF

J gene: TRBJ2-7
V gene: TRBV12-3/TRBV12-4
D gene: NA
clone size: few
CDR3 DNA: TGTGCCAGCAGTACCGGGAAGATGACCTACGAGCAGTACTTC
CDR3 protein: CASSTGKMTYEQYF

J gene: TRBJ2-1
V gene: TRBV12-3/TRBV12-4
D gene: TRBD1
clone size: NA
CDR3 DNA: TGTGCCAGCAGTATCGACAGGGATTACAAGCAGTTCTTC
CDR3 protein: CASSIDRDYKQFF

J gene: TRBJ2-5
V gene: TRBV12-3/TRBV12-4
D gene: NA
clone size: NA
CDR3 DNA: TGTGCCAGCAGTTTGAGGCAGAGGGTGACAGAGACCCAGTACTTC
CDR3 protein: CASSLRQRVTETQYF

J gene: TRBJ2-1
V gene: TRBV12-3/TRBV12-4
D gene: TRBD2
clone size: few
CDR3 DNA: TGTGCCAGCGTCCAACTAGCGGGGGGGGTCGGTGAGCAGTTCTTC
CDR3 protein: CASVQLAGGVGEQFF

J gene: TRBJ2-7
V gene: TRBV7-8
D gene: TRBD1
clone size: NA
CDR3 DNA: TGTGCCAGCAGCTCCGGACCGGGACAGTCCTCCTACGAGCAGTACTTC
CDR3 protein: CASSSGPGQSSYEQYF

J gene: TRBJ1-1
V gene: TRBV29-1
D gene: NA
clone size: once
CDR3 DNA: TGCAGCGTGGGACAAGGCACTGAAGCTTTCTTT
CDR3 protein: CSVGQGTEAFF

J gene: TRBJ2-1
V gene: TRBV19
D gene: NA
clone size: NA
CDR3 DNA: TGTGCCAGTAGTATCTCGAACTACAATGAGCAGTTCTTC
CDR3 protein: CASSISNYNEQFF

J gene: TRBJ2-1
V gene: TRBV12-3/TRBV12-4
D gene: TRBD1
clone size: few
CDR3 DNA: TGTGCCAGCAGTCCCCGACAGGGTTATTATGAGCAGTTCTTC
CDR3 protein: CASSPRQGYYEQFF

J gene: TRBJ2-3
V gene: TRBV19
D gene: TRBD2
clone size: NA
CDR3 DNA: TGTGCCAGTAAAGGGACTAGCGGGAGTGCAGATACGCAGTATTTT
CDR3 protein: CASKGTSGSADTQYF

J gene: TRBJ2-3
V gene: TRBV20-1
D gene: NA
clone size: NA
CDR3 DNA: TGCAGTGGTTCGTTCCCTAGCGGCACAGATACGCAGTATTTT
CDR3 protein: CSGSFPSGTDTQYF

J gene: TRBJ2-5
V gene: TRBV6-2/TRBV6-3
D gene: TRBD1
clone size: NA
CDR3 DNA: TGTGCCAGCAAACTCCCGGACAGGCCGCAAGAGACCCAGTACTTC
CDR3 protein: CASKLPDRPQETQYF

J gene: TRBJ2-3
V gene: TRBV6-1
D gene: TRBD1
clone size: NA
CDR3 DNA: TGTGCCAGCTTAGACAGGGGGCTTACAGATACGCAGTATTTT
CDR3 protein: CASLDRGLTDTQYF

J gene: TRBJ2-7
V gene: TRBV28
D gene: NA
clone size: NA
CDR3 DNA: TGTGCCAGCAGTTTTCGGACCTACGAGCAGTACTTC
CDR3 protein: CASSFRTYEQYF

J gene: TRBJ2-5
V gene: TRBV7-6
D gene: NA
clone size: NA
CDR3 DNA: TGTGCCAGCAGCTTAGCAGTCAGGGTGGAGACCCAGTACTTC
CDR3 protein: CASSLAVRVETQYF

J gene: TRBJ2-3
V gene: TRBV11-2
D gene: NA
clone size: few
CDR3 DNA: TGTGCCAGCAGCTTAAGAGGGTCTAGCACAGATACGCAGTATTTT
CDR3 protein: CASSLRGSSTDTQYF

J gene: TRBJ1-1
V gene: TRBV6-9
D gene: NA
clone size: NA
CDR3 DNA: TGTGCCAGCCGAAGGCCGGGACCCTTGAACACTGAAGCTTTCTTT
CDR3 protein: CASRRPGPLNTEAFF

J gene: TRBJ2-7
V gene: TRBV7-2
D gene: TRBD1
clone size: few
CDR3 DNA: TGTGCCAGCAGCCCGAACAGGGGGCTCGACGAGCAGTACTTC
CDR3 protein: CASSPNRGLDEQYF

J gene: TRBJ2-4
V gene: TRBV4-1
D gene: NA
clone size: NA
CDR3 DNA: TGCGCCAGCAGCCAAGAGAGGCAGGCCAAAAACATTCAGTACTTC
CDR3 protein: CASSQERQAKNIQYF

J gene: TRBJ2-3
V gene: TRBV7-2
D gene: NA
clone size: few
CDR3 DNA: TGTGCCAGCAGGGAACCGGGATCCCAGCTTCATACGCAGTATTTT
CDR3 protein: CASREPGSQLHTQYF

J gene: TRBJ1-2
V gene: TRBV12-3/TRBV12-4
D gene: TRBD1
clone size: NA
CDR3 DNA: TGTGCCAGCACTTACAGGGGAAACTATGGCTACACCTTC
CDR3 protein: CASTYRGNYGYTF

J gene: TRBJ2-7
V gene: TRBV7-8
D gene: NA
clone size: many
CDR3 DNA: TGTGCCAGCAGCCGGTCCTACGAGCAGTACTTC
CDR3 protein: CASSRSYEQYF

J gene: TRBJ1-4
V gene: TRBV7-4
D gene: NA
clone size: NA
CDR3 DNA: TGTGCCAGCAGCTTAGTTGGAACCCATAATGAAAAACTGTTTTTT
CDR3 protein: CASSLVGTHNEKLFF

J gene: TRBJ2-1
V gene: TRBV7-2
D gene: TRBD2
clone size: few
CDR3 DNA: TGTGCCAGCAGCTTAGCGCCTAGCGGGTCCCCCAATGAGCAGTTCTTC
CDR3 protein: CASSLAPSGSPNEQFF

J gene: TRBJ1-1
V gene: TRBV7-2
D gene: NA
clone size: NA
CDR3 DNA: TGTGCCAGCAGCTCCACGACACACACTGAAGCTTTCTTT
CDR3 protein: CASSSTTHTEAFF

J gene: TRBJ2-3
V gene: TRBV19
D gene: NA
clone size: NA
CDR3 DNA: TGTGCCAGTAGTATTTCTTTCCGGTCCACAGATACGCAGTATTTT
CDR3 protein: CASSISFRSTDTQYF

J gene: TRBJ1-1
V gene: TRBV12-3/TRBV12-4
D gene: NA
clone size: NA
CDR3 DNA: TGTGCCAGCACCGAACAGGGTAATGAAGCTTTCTTT
CDR3 protein: CASTEQGNEAFF

J gene: TRBJ1-5
V gene: TRBV4-3
D gene: NA
clone size: few
CDR3 DNA: TGCGCCAGCAGCCGAAGGCTAGCGCAGCCCCAGCATTTT
CDR3 protein: CASSRRLAQPQHF

J gene: TRBJ2-1
V gene: TRBV15
D gene: NA
clone size: NA
CDR3 DNA: TGTGCCACCAGCAGAGATTATTATAGTTACAATGAGCAGTTCTTC
CDR3 protein: CATSRDYYSYNEQFF

J gene: TRBJ1-4
V gene: TRBV7-8
D gene: NA
clone size: NA
CDR3 DNA: TGTGCCAGCAGCTTAGCGGGACCCACGGGTAATGAAAAACTGTTTTTT
CDR3 protein: CASSLAGPTGNEKLFF